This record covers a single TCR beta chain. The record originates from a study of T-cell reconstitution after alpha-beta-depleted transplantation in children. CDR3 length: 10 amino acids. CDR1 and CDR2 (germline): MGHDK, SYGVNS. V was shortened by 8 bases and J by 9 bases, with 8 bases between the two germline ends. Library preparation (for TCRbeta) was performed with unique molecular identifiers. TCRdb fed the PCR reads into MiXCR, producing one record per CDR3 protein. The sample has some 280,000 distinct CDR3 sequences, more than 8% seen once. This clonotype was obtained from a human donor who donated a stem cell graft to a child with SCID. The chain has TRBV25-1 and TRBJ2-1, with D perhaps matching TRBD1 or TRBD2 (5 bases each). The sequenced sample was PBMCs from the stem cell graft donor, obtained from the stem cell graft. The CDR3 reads CASAGAEQFF. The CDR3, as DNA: TGTGCCAGCGCCGGGGCTGAGCAGTTCTTC.